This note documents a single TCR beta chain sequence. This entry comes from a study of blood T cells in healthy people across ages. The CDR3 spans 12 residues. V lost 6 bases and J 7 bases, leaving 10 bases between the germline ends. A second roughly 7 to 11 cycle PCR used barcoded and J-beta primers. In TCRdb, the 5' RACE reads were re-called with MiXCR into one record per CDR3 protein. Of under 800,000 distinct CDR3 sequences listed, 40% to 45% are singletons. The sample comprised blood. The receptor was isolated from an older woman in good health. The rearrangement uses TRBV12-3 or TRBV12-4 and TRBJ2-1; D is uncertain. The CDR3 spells CASRQQENEQFF. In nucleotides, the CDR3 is TGTGCCAGCAGGCAGCAGGAGAATGAGCAGTTCTTC.